This TCR beta chain emerged from a study of cytomegalovirus exposure and HLA in healthy donors. Overall study results and limits: According to an earlier analysis, most TCR beta V segments yielded productive rearrangements about 90% or about 30% of the time. Serostatus for CMV was the only available immune exposure information.

With regard to this clone: Its specificity is unknown.

With 60 Vbeta and 13 Jbeta primers, the PCR was carried out. Repertoires were generated with immunoSEQ multiplex PCR, while TCRdb's copy carries only in-frame clones and drops some. The data hold around 150,000 clones, with roughly 76% observed a single time. What was sequenced was PBMCs. This TCR was recovered from a woman aged 50 to 60 in good health and CMV-seronegative.

CDR3 DNA sequence: TGCGCCAGCAGCCAAGAAGCAGGGTGGGGGGGTCAGCCCCAGCATTTT. It specifies CASSQEAGWGGQPQHF. The J gene is TRBJ1-5, the V gene TRBV4-1; D might be TRBD1 (5 bases). CDR1 is MGHRA and CDR2 is YSYEKL in the germline V gene. This CDR3 is built from 16 residues. V shed 0 bases and J shed 6 bases, with 15 bases lying between them.